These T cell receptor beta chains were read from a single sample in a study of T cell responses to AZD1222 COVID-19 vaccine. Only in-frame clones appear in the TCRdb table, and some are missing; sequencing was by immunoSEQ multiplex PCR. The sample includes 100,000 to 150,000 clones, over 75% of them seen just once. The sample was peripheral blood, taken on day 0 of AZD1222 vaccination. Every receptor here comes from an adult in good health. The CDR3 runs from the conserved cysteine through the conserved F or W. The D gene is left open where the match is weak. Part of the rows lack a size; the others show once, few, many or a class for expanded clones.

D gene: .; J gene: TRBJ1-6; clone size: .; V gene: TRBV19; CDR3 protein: CASSWSNSPLHF; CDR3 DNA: TGTGCCAGTAGTTGGTCTAATTCACCCCTCCACTTT
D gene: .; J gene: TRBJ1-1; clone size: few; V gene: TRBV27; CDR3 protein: CASSDPRGGTEAFF; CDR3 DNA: TGTGCCAGCAGCGACCCGAGAGGTGGCACTGAAGCTTTCTTT
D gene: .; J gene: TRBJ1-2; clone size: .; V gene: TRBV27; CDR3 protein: CASSSSRSANYGYTF; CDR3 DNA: TGTGCCAGCAGTTCCAGCCGATCCGCTAACTATGGCTACACCTTC
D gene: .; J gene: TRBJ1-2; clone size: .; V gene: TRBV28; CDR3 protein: CASSLGQNYGYTF; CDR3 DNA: TGTGCCAGCAGTTTAGGCCAGAACTATGGCTACACCTTC
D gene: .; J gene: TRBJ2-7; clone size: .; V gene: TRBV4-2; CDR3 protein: CASSLSLGDEQYF; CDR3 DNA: TGTGCCAGCAGCCTCTCCCTTGGAGACGAGCAGTACTTC
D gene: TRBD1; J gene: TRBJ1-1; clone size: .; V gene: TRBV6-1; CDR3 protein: CASSEAGGVEAFF; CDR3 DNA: TGTGCCAGCAGTGAAGCAGGGGGCGTTGAAGCTTTCTTT
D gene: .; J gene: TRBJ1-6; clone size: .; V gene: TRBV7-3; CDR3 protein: CASSLKHHNSPLHF; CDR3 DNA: TGTGCCAGCAGCTTAAAGCATCATAATTCACCCCTCCACTTT
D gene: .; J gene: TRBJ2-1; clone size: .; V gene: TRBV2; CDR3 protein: CASSEAAGNEQFF; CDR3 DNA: TGTGCCAGCAGTGAAGCGGCCGGGAATGAGCAGTTCTTC
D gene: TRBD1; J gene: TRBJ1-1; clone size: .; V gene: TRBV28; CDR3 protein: CASSQRGRGDTEAFF; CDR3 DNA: TGTGCCAGCAGCCAAAGGGGGCGAGGGGACACTGAAGCTTTCTTT
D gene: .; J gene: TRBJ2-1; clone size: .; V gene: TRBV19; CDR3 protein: CASKTSQSNEQFF; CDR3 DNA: TGTGCCAGTAAGACCTCCCAGTCCAATGAGCAGTTCTTC
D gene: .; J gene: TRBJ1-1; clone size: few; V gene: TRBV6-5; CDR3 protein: CASSLTSAKATEAFF; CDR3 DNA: TGTGCCAGCAGTCTAACAAGCGCAAAGGCCACTGAAGCTTTCTTT
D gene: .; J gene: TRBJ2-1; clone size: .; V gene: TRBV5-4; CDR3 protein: CASSLGSGGGGGNEQFF; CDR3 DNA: TGTGCCAGCAGCTTGGGGTCAGGGGGCGGGGGAGGAAATGAGCAGTTCTTC
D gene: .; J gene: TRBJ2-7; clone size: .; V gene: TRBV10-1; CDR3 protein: CASSDPRTGQPTYEQYF; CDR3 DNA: TGCGCCAGCAGTGACCCTAGGACTGGACAGCCGACCTACGAGCAGTACTTC
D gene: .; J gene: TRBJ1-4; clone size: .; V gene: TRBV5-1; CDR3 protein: CASSQGYGTNEKLFF; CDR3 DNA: TGCGCCAGCAGCCAGGGGTATGGAACTAATGAAAAACTGTTTTTT
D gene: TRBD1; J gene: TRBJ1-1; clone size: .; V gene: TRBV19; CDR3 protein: CASRTAGGGNTEAFF; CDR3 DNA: TGTGCCAGTAGGACAGCAGGGGGAGGAAACACTGAAGCTTTCTTT
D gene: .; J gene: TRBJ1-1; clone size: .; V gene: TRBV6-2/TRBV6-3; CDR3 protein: CASSYRWGYLNAEAFF; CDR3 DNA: TGTGCCAGCAGTTACCGGTGGGGATATTTGAACGCTGAAGCTTTCTTT
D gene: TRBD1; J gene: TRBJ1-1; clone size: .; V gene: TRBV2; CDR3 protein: CASSRDRDTEAFF; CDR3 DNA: TGTGCCAGCAGTCGGGACAGGGACACTGAAGCTTTCTTT
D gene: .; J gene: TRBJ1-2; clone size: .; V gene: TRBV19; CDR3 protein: CASKLQGFHGYTF; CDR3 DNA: TGTGCCAGTAAACTACAGGGATTTCATGGCTACACCTTC
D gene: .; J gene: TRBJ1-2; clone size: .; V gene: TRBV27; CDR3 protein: CASSSRVGYGYTF; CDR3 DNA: TGTGCCAGCAGTTCCAGGGTGGGCTATGGCTACACCTTC
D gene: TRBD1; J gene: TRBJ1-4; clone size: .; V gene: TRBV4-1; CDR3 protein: CASSRGTGVPEKLFF; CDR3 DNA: TGCGCCAGCAGCCGAGGGACAGGGGTCCCTGAAAAACTGTTTTTT
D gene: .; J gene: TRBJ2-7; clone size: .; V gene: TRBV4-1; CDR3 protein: CASSQDSAASSYEQYF; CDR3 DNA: TGCGCCAGCAGCCAAGATAGCGCAGCGAGCTCCTACGAGCAGTACTTC
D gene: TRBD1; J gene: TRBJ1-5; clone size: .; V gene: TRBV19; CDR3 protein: CASSYGDRSNQPQHF; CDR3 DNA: TGTGCCAGTAGTTATGGGGACAGAAGCAATCAGCCCCAGCATTTT
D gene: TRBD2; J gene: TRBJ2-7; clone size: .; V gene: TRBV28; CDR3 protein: CAIRTSSGKYEQYF; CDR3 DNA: TGTGCCATTCGGACCTCTAGCGGGAAGTACGAGCAGTACTTC
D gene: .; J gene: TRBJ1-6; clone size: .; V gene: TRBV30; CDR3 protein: CAWSADRYNSPLHF; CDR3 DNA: TGTGCCTGGAGTGCGGACAGATATAATTCACCCCTCCACTTT
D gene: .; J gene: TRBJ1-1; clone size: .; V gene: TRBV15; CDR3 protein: CATSRNPNTEAFF; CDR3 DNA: TGTGCCACCAGCAGAAATCCGAACACTGAAGCTTTCTTT
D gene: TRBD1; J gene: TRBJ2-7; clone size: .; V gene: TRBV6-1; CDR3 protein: CASSGPHQGAPYEQYF; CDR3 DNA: TGTGCCAGCAGTGGACCTCACCAGGGGGCTCCCTACGAGCAGTACTTC
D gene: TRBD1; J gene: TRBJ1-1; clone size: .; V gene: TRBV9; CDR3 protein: CASSATGERNTEAFF; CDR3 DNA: TGTGCCAGCAGCGCAACAGGGGAGAGGAACACTGAAGCTTTCTTT
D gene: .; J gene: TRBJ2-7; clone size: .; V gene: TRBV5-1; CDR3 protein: CASSLDYEQYF; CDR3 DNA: TGCGCCAGCAGCTTGGACTACGAGCAGTACTTC